A selection of T cell receptor beta chains follows, all from one sample in a study of blood T cell repertoires in COVID-19. Repertoires were generated with immunoSEQ multiplex PCR, while TCRdb's copy carries only in-frame clones and drops some. The table lists roughly 200,000 clones, more than 70% of them singletons. Input material: peripheral blood. The receptors originated from a man in his fifties or sixties with COVID-19, enrolled during active disease. Both conserved end residues are part of each CDR3. D genes are given only for firm matches. Clone size is shown for a subset of rows, as once, few, many or a class of expanded clone.

clone size: NA
V gene: TRBV27
D gene: NA
J gene: TRBJ2-5
CDR3 DNA: TGTGCCAGCAGTCTAGCCCTTGGAGGATGGGAGACCCAGTACTTC
CDR3 protein: CASSLALGGWETQYF

clone size: NA
V gene: TRBV19
D gene: TRBD2
J gene: TRBJ2-2
CDR3 DNA: TGTGCCAGTAGGCCATGGGGTCTAGCGGTCAACACCGGGGAGCTGTTTTTT
CDR3 protein: CASRPWGLAVNTGELFF

clone size: NA
V gene: TRBV19
D gene: NA
J gene: TRBJ1-1
CDR3 DNA: TGTGCCAGTAGTATAGACAGGGCCACTGAAGCTTTCTTT
CDR3 protein: CASSIDRATEAFF

clone size: NA
V gene: TRBV27
D gene: NA
J gene: TRBJ2-3
CDR3 DNA: TGTGCCAGCAGTTTACCAGGGTGGGATACGCAGTATTTT
CDR3 protein: CASSLPGWDTQYF

clone size: NA
V gene: TRBV6-6
D gene: NA
J gene: TRBJ1-6
CDR3 DNA: TGTGCCAGCATGTATGAGTTTGATAATTCACCCCTCCACTTT
CDR3 protein: CASMYEFDNSPLHF

clone size: NA
V gene: TRBV18
D gene: NA
J gene: TRBJ2-5
CDR3 DNA: TGTGCCAGCTCACCAAACAGGGAAGAGACCCAGTACTTC
CDR3 protein: CASSPNREETQYF

clone size: once
V gene: TRBV7-8
D gene: NA
J gene: TRBJ2-2
CDR3 DNA: TGTGCCAGCAGCTCCCGGGAGACCGGGGAGCTGTTTTTT
CDR3 protein: CASSSRETGELFF

clone size: NA
V gene: TRBV9
D gene: TRBD2
J gene: TRBJ2-3
CDR3 DNA: TGTGCCAGCAGCCTAGCGGTCGATTCCACAGATACGCAGTATTTT
CDR3 protein: CASSLAVDSTDTQYF

clone size: NA
V gene: TRBV9
D gene: TRBD2
J gene: TRBJ2-1
CDR3 DNA: TGTGCCAGCAGCCCCAGACTAGCGGGAGGCGATGAGCAGTTCTTC
CDR3 protein: CASSPRLAGGDEQFF

clone size: NA
V gene: TRBV25-1
D gene: NA
J gene: TRBJ2-1
CDR3 DNA: TGTGCCAGCGGGGAGACAGGCCCCTTCCTCGGGCAGTTCTTC
CDR3 protein: CASGETGPFLGQFF

clone size: NA
V gene: TRBV2
D gene: NA
J gene: TRBJ2-2
CDR3 DNA: TGTGCCAGCAGTGAAATGAGGCGGTTCCCCGGGGAGCTGTTTTTT
CDR3 protein: CASSEMRRFPGELFF

clone size: NA
V gene: TRBV16
D gene: TRBD2
J gene: TRBJ2-7
CDR3 DNA: TGTGCCAGCAGCCTGACAGCGGGATCCTACGAGCAGTACTTC
CDR3 protein: CASSLTAGSYEQYF

clone size: NA
V gene: TRBV5-1
D gene: TRBD1
J gene: TRBJ1-2
CDR3 DNA: TGCGCCAGCAGCTTCTGGGCCGGACAGGGGGGAGCTAACTATGGCTACACCTTC
CDR3 protein: CASSFWAGQGGANYGYTF

clone size: NA
V gene: TRBV7-8
D gene: TRBD1
J gene: TRBJ2-3
CDR3 DNA: TGTGCCAGCAGCCCGTGGACAGGGGATTTCACAGATACGCAGTATTTT
CDR3 protein: CASSPWTGDFTDTQYF

clone size: NA
V gene: TRBV13
D gene: TRBD2
J gene: TRBJ2-2
CDR3 DNA: TGTGCCAGCAGCTTCGGACTAGCGGGGGGCACCGGGGAGCTGTTTTTT
CDR3 protein: CASSFGLAGGTGELFF

clone size: NA
V gene: TRBV27
D gene: NA
J gene: TRBJ2-3
CDR3 DNA: TGTGCCTCCAACTGGCGGGTGGGCACAGATACGCAGTATTTT
CDR3 protein: CASNWRVGTDTQYF

clone size: NA
V gene: TRBV6-2/TRBV6-3
D gene: TRBD1
J gene: TRBJ2-1
CDR3 DNA: TGTGCCAGCAGCTGGGACAGGGAATCGGTTATCGGTGAGCAGTTCTTC
CDR3 protein: CASSWDRESVIGEQFF

clone size: NA
V gene: TRBV24-1
D gene: NA
J gene: TRBJ2-2
CDR3 DNA: TGTGCCACCAGGTCCCCAGCGAACACCGGGGAGCTGTTTTTT
CDR3 protein: CATRSPANTGELFF

clone size: NA
V gene: TRBV9
D gene: TRBD2
J gene: TRBJ2-7
CDR3 DNA: TGTGCCAGCAGCGTAAGAAGCGGGGGGGCCGGCGAGCAGTACTTC
CDR3 protein: CASSVRSGGAGEQYF

clone size: NA
V gene: TRBV23-1
D gene: TRBD1
J gene: TRBJ2-7
CDR3 DNA: TGCGCCGAGGAGACAGGGGAAGTTCGGGACGAGCAGTACTTC
CDR3 protein: CAEETGEVRDEQYF

clone size: NA
V gene: TRBV10-3
D gene: NA
J gene: TRBJ2-1
CDR3 DNA: TGTGCCATCAGTGGGTTAGCATCGGGTGAGCAGTTCTTC
CDR3 protein: CAISGLASGEQFF

clone size: NA
V gene: TRBV5-4
D gene: TRBD1
J gene: TRBJ2-6
CDR3 DNA: TGTGCCAGCAGCTTGGTGATAAGGACAGGGGCAGGGGGGGCCAACGTCCTGACTTTC
CDR3 protein: CASSLVIRTGAGGANVLTF

clone size: NA
V gene: TRBV6-6
D gene: TRBD1
J gene: TRBJ2-7
CDR3 DNA: TGTGCCAGCAGTCCGACGGGACAGCTAAACTACGAGCAGTACTTC
CDR3 protein: CASSPTGQLNYEQYF

clone size: NA
V gene: TRBV7-7
D gene: TRBD2
J gene: TRBJ2-7
CDR3 DNA: TGTGCCAGCAGCAAACTAGCGGGGGTCCTCTCCTACGAGCAGTACTTC
CDR3 protein: CASSKLAGVLSYEQYF

clone size: NA
V gene: TRBV18
D gene: TRBD1
J gene: TRBJ1-6
CDR3 DNA: TGTGCCAGCTCACCCTCCAGGGGGCGTAATTCACCCCTCCACTTT
CDR3 protein: CASSPSRGRNSPLHF

clone size: once
V gene: TRBV5-1
D gene: NA
J gene: TRBJ2-7
CDR3 DNA: TGCGCCAGCAGCTCCAAGCCCTATCGGGAGTACGAGCAGTACTTC
CDR3 protein: CASSSKPYREYEQYF

clone size: NA
V gene: TRBV6-5
D gene: TRBD1
J gene: TRBJ1-4
CDR3 DNA: TGTGCCAGCAGTCATACACAAACAGGGGTTAAACTGTTTTTT
CDR3 protein: CASSHTQTGVKLFF

clone size: NA
V gene: TRBV6-2/TRBV6-3
D gene: TRBD1
J gene: TRBJ1-5
CDR3 DNA: TGTGCCAGCAGTGTAACAGGGGGAAATCAGCCCCAGCATTTT
CDR3 protein: CASSVTGGNQPQHF

clone size: NA
V gene: TRBV7-2
D gene: TRBD2
J gene: TRBJ2-5
CDR3 DNA: TGTGCCAGCAGCTTGTCTAGCGGGGGGCAAGAGACCCAGTACTTC
CDR3 protein: CASSLSSGGQETQYF

clone size: NA
V gene: TRBV7-9
D gene: TRBD1
J gene: TRBJ2-7
CDR3 DNA: TGTGCCAGCAGTACCGGGACAGGGGGCTGGGAGCAGTACTTC
CDR3 protein: CASSTGTGGWEQYF

clone size: NA
V gene: TRBV9
D gene: NA
J gene: TRBJ2-1
CDR3 DNA: TGTGCCAGCAGCGCACCAGGGGCATCTTGGAATGAGCAGTTCTTC
CDR3 protein: CASSAPGASWNEQFF

clone size: NA
V gene: TRBV7-2
D gene: NA
J gene: TRBJ2-1
CDR3 DNA: TGTGCCAGCAGCTTAGTGGCTAGAAAGGAGCAGTTCTTC
CDR3 protein: CASSLVARKEQFF

clone size: NA
V gene: TRBV11-2
D gene: TRBD2
J gene: TRBJ2-1
CDR3 DNA: TGTGCCAGCAGTTTGACTAGCGGGAGTAGTAATGAGCAGTTCTTC
CDR3 protein: CASSLTSGSSNEQFF

clone size: NA
V gene: TRBV24-1
D gene: TRBD1
J gene: TRBJ1-1
CDR3 DNA: TGTGCCACTCGAAGACAGGGCCAGAACACTGAAGCTTTCTTT
CDR3 protein: CATRRQGQNTEAFF

clone size: NA
V gene: TRBV5-4
D gene: NA
J gene: TRBJ1-2
CDR3 DNA: TGTGCCAGCTTTTTGGCGGGTGGACAGAGGGATGGCTACACCTTC
CDR3 protein: CASFLAGGQRDGYTF

clone size: NA
V gene: TRBV3-1/TRBV3-2
D gene: TRBD2
J gene: TRBJ2-3
CDR3 DNA: TGTGCCAGCAGCCAACCGGGAGGTCTCGCAGATACGCAGTATTTT
CDR3 protein: CASSQPGGLADTQYF

clone size: once
V gene: TRBV6-5
D gene: NA
J gene: TRBJ1-5
CDR3 DNA: TGTGCCAGCAGTATTAGGGAGGGCAATCAGCCCCAGCATTTT
CDR3 protein: CASSIREGNQPQHF

clone size: NA
V gene: TRBV18
D gene: NA
J gene: TRBJ2-1
CDR3 DNA: TGTGCCAGCTCATGGCAGGGTAGGGATGAGCAGTTCTTC
CDR3 protein: CASSWQGRDEQFF

clone size: NA
V gene: TRBV27
D gene: NA
J gene: TRBJ1-3
CDR3 DNA: TGTGCCAGCAGTTTTAGGGGGTCTGGAAACACCATATATTTT
CDR3 protein: CASSFRGSGNTIYF

clone size: NA
V gene: TRBV5-4
D gene: NA
J gene: TRBJ1-4
CDR3 DNA: TGTGCCAGCAGCTTGGCGGGAAGCCGGAATGAAAAACTGTTTTTT
CDR3 protein: CASSLAGSRNEKLFF

clone size: NA
V gene: TRBV6-2/TRBV6-3
D gene: TRBD2
J gene: TRBJ2-1
CDR3 DNA: TGTGCCAGCAGTACGGGGGGGGGCCTGTGGAATGAGCAGTTCTTC
CDR3 protein: CASSTGGGLWNEQFF

clone size: NA
V gene: TRBV16
D gene: TRBD1
J gene: TRBJ1-3
CDR3 DNA: TGTGCCAGCAGCCAAGATTGGGGACAGGGGGCTAAGAGCTCTGGAAACACCATATATTTT
CDR3 protein: CASSQDWGQGAKSSGNTIYF

clone size: few
V gene: TRBV27
D gene: TRBD2
J gene: TRBJ2-1
CDR3 DNA: TGTGCCAGCAGTCCCTGGAGAGCGGGAAAAAACAATGAGCAGTTCTTC
CDR3 protein: CASSPWRAGKNNEQFF

clone size: NA
V gene: TRBV5-4
D gene: NA
J gene: TRBJ1-1
CDR3 DNA: TGTGCCAGCAGCACGTCCCTGAGGGTGACTGAAGCTTTCTTT
CDR3 protein: CASSTSLRVTEAFF

clone size: few
V gene: TRBV19
D gene: NA
J gene: TRBJ2-7
CDR3 DNA: TGTGCCAGTAGTACAAAGAAAGGGGCCTACGAGCAGTACTTC
CDR3 protein: CASSTKKGAYEQYF

clone size: NA
V gene: TRBV19
D gene: NA
J gene: TRBJ1-5
CDR3 DNA: TGTGCCAGTAGTAGGAGGACCGCGGGGGTAGATAGCAATCAGCCCCAGCATTTT
CDR3 protein: CASSRRTAGVDSNQPQHF

clone size: NA
V gene: TRBV10-3
D gene: NA
J gene: TRBJ2-7
CDR3 DNA: TGTGCCATCAGGGCCTCAGGGGTTAGCGAGCAGTACTTC
CDR3 protein: CAIRASGVSEQYF

clone size: NA
V gene: TRBV9
D gene: TRBD2
J gene: TRBJ2-5
CDR3 DNA: TGTGCCAGCAGCGTAGGGACGGGAGGCCAAGAGACCCAGTACTTC
CDR3 protein: CASSVGTGGQETQYF

clone size: NA
V gene: TRBV10-1
D gene: NA
J gene: TRBJ2-3
CDR3 DNA: TGCGCCAGCAGTAGACTAAGCACAGATACGCAGTATTTT
CDR3 protein: CASSRLSTDTQYF

clone size: NA
V gene: TRBV10-2
D gene: NA
J gene: TRBJ2-7
CDR3 DNA: TGCGCCAGCAGTGCACAAGCGTTTGCCGAGCAGTACTTC
CDR3 protein: CASSAQAFAEQYF

clone size: NA
V gene: TRBV5-4
D gene: TRBD2
J gene: TRBJ2-3
CDR3 DNA: TGTGCCAGCAGCCCAGGGACTAGCGGGGGGGCTGTGGATACGCAGTATTTT
CDR3 protein: CASSPGTSGGAVDTQYF

clone size: NA
V gene: TRBV3-1/TRBV3-2
D gene: TRBD1
J gene: TRBJ1-1
CDR3 DNA: TGTGCCAGCAGCCACTTGACAGGGGCTGAAGCTTTCTTT
CDR3 protein: CASSHLTGAEAFF

clone size: NA
V gene: TRBV6-1
D gene: NA
J gene: TRBJ2-7
CDR3 DNA: TGTGCCAGCAGTGAAGGTACCAGGGAAAGGGACGAGCAGTACTTC
CDR3 protein: CASSEGTRERDEQYF

clone size: NA
V gene: TRBV6-5
D gene: NA
J gene: TRBJ1-5
CDR3 DNA: TGTGCCAGCAGAGAGGTGCCAAATCAGCCCCAGCATTTT
CDR3 protein: CASREVPNQPQHF

clone size: NA
V gene: TRBV20-1
D gene: TRBD1
J gene: TRBJ1-3
CDR3 DNA: TGCAGTGCTAGTGGTCGAGGGACAGAGGGAAACACCATATATTTT
CDR3 protein: CSASGRGTEGNTIYF

clone size: NA
V gene: TRBV2
D gene: NA
J gene: TRBJ2-7
CDR3 DNA: TGTGCCAGCAGTTCCCAGTCCGAGCAGTACTTC
CDR3 protein: CASSSQSEQYF

clone size: NA
V gene: TRBV6-5
D gene: TRBD1
J gene: TRBJ2-7
CDR3 DNA: TGTGCCAGCAGTTACGGGACAGGGACCTACGAGCAGTACTTC
CDR3 protein: CASSYGTGTYEQYF